One sample yielded the 26 T cell receptor beta chains listed below, sequenced in a study of control samples from healthy donors and cancer patients. Using immunoSEQ multiplex PCR, the repertoire was profiled, and TCRdb retains in-frame clones only, with some absent. The sample holds around 55,000 clones; approximately 94% are singletons and the top ten take about 1.1%. Sequenced input: blood. These receptors were taken from a woman under 30 in good health.

The chain links TRBV18 to TRBJ2-1; possible D gene TRBD2, 5 bases. This CDR3 spans 13 amino acids. V was trimmed by 4 bases and J by 9 bases, leaving 13 bases between them. Germline assignment: CDR1 KGHSH and CDR2 LQKENI. The chain's CDR3 is CASSLILDGEQFF. CDR3 sequence (DNA): TGTGCCAGCTCACTGATACTAGACGGTGAGCAGTTCTTC.

This chain links TRBV12-3 or TRBV12-4 with TRBJ1-1; D possibly corresponds to TRBD1 (6 bases). The ends were cut back, 8 bases at V and 4 bases at J, with 11 bases in the middle. The CDR3 spans 12 residues. This CDR3 reads CASVRGSTEAFF. Here the CDR3 DNA reads TGTGCCAGCGTCAGGGGAAGCACTGAAGCTTTCTTT.

The chain has TRBV18 and TRBJ1-3; D not certain. Germline V gives CDR1 KGHSH, CDR2 LQKENI. There are 17 residues in the CDR3. V gave up 2 bases and J gave up 0 bases, with 14 bases separating them. The CDR3 here is CASSPRFPVDSGNTIYF. DNA for the CDR3: TGTGCCAGCTCACCAAGGTTTCCCGTAGACTCTGGAAACACCATATATTTT.

This chain links TRBV2 with TRBJ1-2; D may be TRBD1 (5 bases). The CDR3 has 14 residues. Germline V gene sequence: CDR1 SNHLY, CDR2 FYNNEI. The ends were cut back, 5 bases at V and 4 bases at J, with 14 bases in the middle. CDR3 coding DNA: TGTGCCAGCAGTCCAGAGACAGAGCTCTATGGCTACACCTTC. This translates into CASSPETELYGYTF.

The chain combines TRBV6-2 or TRBV6-3 with TRBJ1-3; no clear D gene. The germline V and J ends were trimmed by 2 bases and 16 bases, with 15 bases remaining between them. The germline gives CDR1 MNHEY, CDR2 SVGEGT. The CDR3 loop spans 12 amino acids. The CDR3 DNA reads TGTGCCAGCAGTTACCACGACCGGGCTTGGTATTTT. Amino acids: CASSYHDRAWYF.

The chain joins TRBV7-9 to TRBJ1-5; unclear D gene. Trimming took off 0 bases at V and 5 bases at J, with 11 bases between the two ends. CDR1 is SEHNR and CDR2 is FQNEAQ in the germline V gene (reference sequence). The CDR3 is made up of 15 amino acids. Written as DNA, the CDR3 is TGTGCCAGCAGCTTAGCAAGTGGCGGGTATCAGCCCCAGCATTTT. Translating it yields CASSLASGGYQPQHF.

The chain employs TRBV5-1 and TRBJ2-5, with 7 bases matching TRBD1. The CDR3 sequence is 18 residues long. The V segment lost 5 bases and the J segment 5 bases; nucleotides outside the gene matches: 21. Per germline, CDR1 SGHRS and CDR2 YFSETQ. The CDR3 DNA reads TGCGCCAGCAGGCGGAGGACAGGCCTCAGTCCAGTCGTGGAGACCCAGTACTTC. Protein sequence: CASRRRTGLSPVVETQYF. The complete variable domain, with remaining parts taken from reference TRBV5-1 and TRBJ2-5, reads KAGVTQTPRYLIKTRGQQVTLSCSPISGHRSVSWYQQTPGQGLQFLFEYFSETQRNKGNFPGRFSGRQFSNSRSEMNVSTLELGDSALYLCASRRRTGLSPVVETQYFGPGTRLLVL.

V gene TRBV19 combines with J gene TRBJ1-2, with 8 bases matching TRBD1. The length of the CDR3 is 15 residues. Germline V gene data show CDR1 as LNHDA and CDR2 as SQIVND (reference sequence). Trimming removed 6 bases from V and 0 bases from J; junction bases left unmatched: 6. The CDR3 nucleotides read TGTGCCAGTAGAGGCCAGGGGGCTTCTAACTATGGCTACACCTTC. Protein sequence: CASRGQGASNYGYTF.

The rearrangement uses TRBV30 and TRBJ2-2; D unresolved. The CDR3 runs 13 residues. CDR1 GTSNPN and CDR2 SVGIG come from the germline V gene (reference sequence). V was cut by 0 bases and J by 7 bases, with 9 bases left in between. The CDR3 is CAWSVWGNGELFF. CDR3 coding DNA: TGTGCCTGGAGTGTATGGGGAAACGGGGAGCTGTTTTTT.

V is TRBV7-9 and J is TRBJ1-2, with 9 bases matching TRBD1. The trim removed 0 bases at V and 6 bases at J, leaving 5 bases unmatched. The CDR3 extends over 15 amino acids. Looked up from germline, CDR1 is SEHNR and CDR2 is FQNEAQ (reference sequence). The CDR3 DNA reads as TGTGCCAGCAGCTTAGCGCGGGGACAGGGCGATGGCTACACCTTC. This encodes CASSLARGQGDGYTF. Filled out from reference TRBV7-9 and TRBJ1-2, the complete variable domain reads DTGVSQNPRHKITKRGQNVTFRCDPISEHNRLYWYRQTLGQGPEFLTYFQNEAQLEKSRLLSDRFSAERPKGSFSTLEIQRTEQGDSAMYLCASSLARGQGDGYTFGSGTRLTVV.

The DNA for the CDR3 is TGCGCCAGCAGCCAGGGTCGGAACACTGAAGCTTTCTTT. It translates to CASSQGRNTEAFF. This chain joins TRBV4-1 and TRBJ1-1; no firm D call. Trimming stripped 3 bases from V and 1 base from J, with 6 bases between. This CDR3 has 13 residues. Germline V gene data show CDR1 as MGHRA and CDR2 as YSYEKL.

About this clone: One end of the junction is discordant with germline, which a read error may explain. This chain joins TRBV6-5 and TRBJ1-2; no clear D. CDR3 length: 13 residues. The germline gives CDR1 MNHEY, CDR2 SVGAGI. This CDR3 is CASSAKPTYAYTF. CDR3 coding DNA: TGTGCCAGCAGCGCAAAACCGACTTATGCCTACACCTTC.

The J gene is TRBJ1-4, the V gene TRBV9, with D possibly matching TRBD1 (5 bases). Trimming shortened V by 4 bases and J by 0 bases, and 13 bases separated the two germline ends. The CDR3 covers 16 residues. Germline V CDR1 and CDR2: SGDLS, YYNGEE. The CDR3 protein is CASSPAGAATNEKLFF. DNA for the CDR3: TGTGCCAGCAGCCCTGCTGGGGCGGCAACTAATGAAAAACTGTTTTTT.

The chain is built from TRBV7-9 and TRBJ2-1; the match to TRBD2 covers 7 bases. Trimming at V came to 5 bases and at J to 5 bases, leaving 9 bases not matched to a gene. The CDR3 runs 15 residues. The germline gives CDR1 SEHNR, CDR2 FQNEAQ (reference sequence). The DNA of the CDR3 is TGTGCCAGCAGCCCCCACCCCGGGACTAACAATGAGCAGTTCTTC. Amino acid sequence: CASSPHPGTNNEQFF.

V usage is TRBV7-9 and J usage is TRBJ1-1; D perhaps matches TRBD1 (6 bases). The CDR3 covers 14 residues. Germline V CDR1 and CDR2: SEHNR, FQNEAQ (reference sequence). V lost 2 bases to trimming and J lost 1 base, with 8 bases between them. CDR3 DNA: TGTGCCAGCAGCTTACGGACAGAGAACACTGAAGCTTTCTTT. This gives the protein CASSLRTENTEAFF.

The table lists this clone with a few counts. This chain joins TRBV5-4 and TRBJ2-7; unclear D gene. Looked up from germline, CDR1 is SGHNT and CDR2 is YYREEE (reference sequence). The V gene lost 4 bases and the J gene lost 4 bases, with 9 bases spanning the gap. There are 12 residues in the CDR3. This chain's CDR3 is CASSTWGYEQYF. The CDR3 region has the DNA TGTGCCAGCAGCACTTGGGGTTACGAGCAGTACTTC.

The chain uses TRBV25-1 and TRBJ2-3, with 10 bases lining up with TRBD1. The V and J ends lost 3 bases and 4 bases, in that order; junction bases with no gene match: 10. CDR1 and CDR2 from the germline V gene are MGHDK and SYGVNS. The CDR3 spans 17 residues. The CDR3 DNA reads TGTGCCAGCAGTGATCCTCGACAGGGGGCAAGCTCAGATACGCAGTATTTT. Protein: CASSDPRQGASSDTQYF.

The rearrangement joins TRBV2 to TRBJ1-2; 8 nucleotides match TRBD1. The V gene's germline CDR1 is SNHLY and CDR2 FYNNEI. This CDR3 is 15 amino acids long. V trimming: 7 bases; J trimming: 4 bases; junction bases outside the gene matches: 11. CDR3 DNA: TGTGCCAGCACCGGGGATTCAGGGGGCTCCTATGGCTACACCTTC. This codes for CASTGDSGGSYGYTF.

V and J are TRBV3-1 (or the pseudogene TRBV3-2) and TRBJ2-7; D is perhaps TRBD1 (5 bases). The CDR3 has 13 amino acids. Per the germline V gene, CDR1 is LGHDT and CDR2 is YNNKEL (reference sequence). Trimming cost V 4 bases and J 1 base, with 8 bases left between them. DNA of the CDR3: TGTGCCAGCAGCCTCCGACAGTCCTACGAGCAGTACTTC. This codes for CASSLRQSYEQYF.

This clone has just one count. The chain has TRBV7-2 and TRBJ2-5; D is ambiguous. The CDR3 extends over 13 amino acids. Germline values: CDR1 SGHTA, CDR2 FQGNSA. V dropped 4 bases and J dropped 1 base, with 7 bases sitting between them. CDR3 nucleotide sequence: TGTGCCAGCAGCTGGCACCGCCAAGAGACCCAGTACTTC. It encodes CASSWHRQETQYF.

V is TRBV11-3 and J is TRBJ2-3; D is possibly TRBD2 (6 bases). Between the trimmed V and J ends, which lost 1 base and 2 bases, there was a span of 10 bases. In germline, CDR1 is SGHNT, CDR2 YENEEA. This CDR3 has 15 amino acids. CDR3 sequence (DNA): TGTGCCAGCAGCTTAGGGGGGGACCACACAGATACGCAGTATTTT. Its translation is CASSLGGDHTDTQYF.

J is TRBJ1-1 and V is TRBV28; D not certain. Trimming cost V 8 bases and J 0 bases, with 10 bases left between them. This CDR3 contains 13 residues. CDR1 MDHEN and CDR2 SYDVKM come from the germline V gene. The CDR3 sequence is CASRHTLNTEAFF. CDR3 coding DNA: TGTGCCAGCCGTCACACACTGAACACTGAAGCTTTCTTT. Based on the CDR3 plus reference TRBV28 and TRBJ1-1, the full variable domain is DVKVTQSSRYLVKRTGEKVFLECVQDMDHENMFWYRQDPGLGLRLIYFSYDVKMKEKGDIPEGYSVSREKKERFSLILESASTNQTSMYLCASRHTLNTEAFFGQGTRLTVV.

The rearrangement links TRBV5-1 to TRBJ1-2; 8 bases line up with TRBD1. J lost 5 bases, V lost 4 bases, and 7 bases had no gene match. Germline CDR1 and CDR2: SGHRS and YFSETQ. This CDR3 is built from 14 residues. The CDR3 DNA reads TGCGCCAGCAGCACAGAGACAGGGGTTTATGGCTACACCTTC. Translation: CASSTETGVYGYTF. Full variable domain (remainder filled in from reference TRBV5-1 and TRBJ1-2): KAGVTQTPRYLIKTRGQQVTLSCSPISGHRSVSWYQQTPGQGLQFLFEYFSETQRNKGNFPGRFSGRQFSNSRSEMNVSTLELGDSALYLCASSTETGVYGYTFGSGTRLTVV.

The rearrangement links TRBV3-1 (or the pseudogene TRBV3-2) to TRBJ1-1, with D possibly being TRBD1 (5 bases). The CDR3 extends over 14 amino acids. Germline CDR1 reads LGHDT; CDR2 reads YNNKEL (reference sequence). The ends were cut back, 0 bases at V and 4 bases at J, with 9 bases in the middle. The CDR3 spells CASSQDRRGTEAFF. CDR3 coding DNA: TGTGCCAGCAGCCAAGATAGAAGGGGCACTGAAGCTTTCTTT.

The V gene is TRBV3-1 (or the pseudogene TRBV3-2), the J gene TRBJ1-2; 8 bases align to TRBD1. Trimming at V came to 1 base and at J to 6 bases, leaving 1 base not matched to a gene. Per germline, CDR1 LGHDT and CDR2 YNNKEL (reference sequence). This CDR3 is built from 13 residues. DNA for the CDR3: TGTGCCAGCAGCCAAGGACAGGGGAATGGCTACACCTTC. Residues: CASSQGQGNGYTF.

The gene calls are TRBV12-5 and TRBJ1-1; maybe TRBD1 (6 bases). The germline V and J ends were trimmed by 0 bases and 0 bases, with 17 bases remaining between them. Germline values: CDR1 LGHNT, CDR2 FRNRAP. The CDR3 covers 18 residues. The CDR3 is CASGLVVQGRRMNTEAFF. The CDR3 coding sequence is TGTGCTAGTGGTTTGGTAGTACAGGGAAGGAGAATGAACACTGAAGCTTTCTTT. The full variable domain, with the rest looked up from reference TRBV12-5 and TRBJ1-1, is DARVTQTPRHKVTEMGQEVTMRCQPILGHNTVFWYRQTMMQGLELLAYFRNRAPLDDSGMPKDRFSAEMPDATLATLKIQPSEPRDSAVYFCASGLVVQGRRMNTEAFFGQGTRLTVV.